A selection of T cell receptor beta chains follows, all from one sample in a study of regulatory T cells in long-lasting Graves disease. One entry per CDR3 protein, called by TCRdb with MiXCR from the multiplex PCR reads. In the table there are a few hundred thousand distinct CDR3 sequences, around a quarter of which are singletons. The specimen comprised peripheral blood mononuclear cells (PBMCs), sampled when the disease was refractory, from a patient treated with antithyroid drugs. These TCRs come from a female donor with Graves disease. The conserved cysteine and the conserved F or W are not part of the CDR3 here. Fields, in order: J gene, V gene, D gene, CDR3 protein. The D gene is left open where the match is weak.

J gene: TRBJ1-6
V gene: TRBV15
D gene: .
CDR3 protein: ATSRTDDSPLH

J gene: TRBJ2-7
V gene: TRBV12-3/TRBV12-4
D gene: .
CDR3 protein: ASSRDISGYEQY

J gene: TRBJ2-7
V gene: TRBV5-6
D gene: .
CDR3 protein: ASSLFGGYEQY

J gene: TRBJ2-3
V gene: TRBV6-1
D gene: TRBD2
CDR3 protein: ASKLALAGSTDTQY

J gene: TRBJ2-7
V gene: TRBV6-1
D gene: .
CDR3 protein: ASSPGHYEQY

J gene: TRBJ1-2
V gene: TRBV12-3/TRBV12-4
D gene: .
CDR3 protein: ASSLGTAQANYGYT

J gene: TRBJ2-1
V gene: TRBV24-1
D gene: TRBD1
CDR3 protein: ATSDSRDRDNEQF

J gene: TRBJ2-7
V gene: TRBV18
D gene: .
CDR3 protein: ASSLQSELYEQY

J gene: TRBJ2-2
V gene: TRBV5-1
D gene: TRBD2
CDR3 protein: ASSLAGGRATGELF

J gene: TRBJ1-2
V gene: TRBV6-1
D gene: TRBD1
CDR3 protein: ASSEGTVSNYGYT

J gene: TRBJ1-5
V gene: TRBV20-1
D gene: TRBD1
CDR3 protein: SARALQGRNQPQH

J gene: TRBJ2-5
V gene: TRBV7-2
D gene: .
CDR3 protein: ASSRSNMFETQY

J gene: TRBJ2-7
V gene: TRBV30
D gene: .
CDR3 protein: AWTGGLYEQY

J gene: TRBJ2-7
V gene: TRBV12-3/TRBV12-4
D gene: TRBD1
CDR3 protein: ASAEIGTGVYEQY

J gene: TRBJ1-5
V gene: TRBV11-2
D gene: .
CDR3 protein: ASSLERTEYSNQPQH

J gene: TRBJ2-7
V gene: TRBV29-1
D gene: TRBD2
CDR3 protein: AARTLSGRPSYEQY

J gene: TRBJ2-5
V gene: TRBV28
D gene: TRBD2
CDR3 protein: ASRPGGLAGGTQY

J gene: TRBJ1-2
V gene: TRBV28
D gene: TRBD1
CDR3 protein: ASSLGTGEDGYT

J gene: TRBJ1-1
V gene: TRBV28
D gene: .
CDR3 protein: GSMVNTEAF

J gene: TRBJ1-5
V gene: TRBV20-1
D gene: TRBD1
CDR3 protein: SASPGGSQPQH

J gene: TRBJ1-2
V gene: TRBV2
D gene: TRBD1
CDR3 protein: ASSDTGDGGYT

J gene: TRBJ2-7
V gene: TRBV18
D gene: TRBD1
CDR3 protein: ASSPTPGQGTYERY

J gene: TRBJ2-1
V gene: TRBV20-1
D gene: .
CDR3 protein: SAREMEGYNEQF

J gene: TRBJ2-1
V gene: TRBV2
D gene: .
CDR3 protein: ASSYTASPNRNEQF

J gene: TRBJ1-4
V gene: TRBV28
D gene: TRBD1
CDR3 protein: ASSLYGGQRRANEKLF

J gene: TRBJ2-7
V gene: TRBV15
D gene: .
CDR3 protein: ATSRTGSEQY

J gene: TRBJ2-5
V gene: TRBV12-3/TRBV12-4
D gene: .
CDR3 protein: ASSLAQTQY

J gene: TRBJ1-6
V gene: TRBV7-3
D gene: .
CDR3 protein: ASSRYGGPSDSPLH

J gene: TRBJ2-2
V gene: TRBV7-2
D gene: .
CDR3 protein: ASNLRGSANTGELF

J gene: TRBJ2-5
V gene: TRBV5-1
D gene: .
CDR3 protein: ASSLEGLTHETQY

J gene: TRBJ2-5
V gene: TRBV7-2
D gene: .
CDR3 protein: ASSLAGFLETQY

J gene: TRBJ2-6
V gene: TRBV2
D gene: .
CDR3 protein: ASSDRGSGANALT

J gene: TRBJ1-4
V gene: TRBV2
D gene: .
CDR3 protein: ASSQDTNEKLF

J gene: TRBJ1-1
V gene: TRBV5-1
D gene: .
CDR3 protein: ASSARLGAMNTEAF

J gene: TRBJ2-1
V gene: TRBV20-1
D gene: .
CDR3 protein: SAESYNEQF

J gene: TRBJ2-7
V gene: TRBV24-1
D gene: TRBD1
CDR3 protein: ATETQDRGLSREQY

J gene: TRBJ1-1
V gene: TRBV29-1
D gene: TRBD1
CDR3 protein: SVRDRVKGNTEAF

J gene: TRBJ1-6
V gene: TRBV12-3/TRBV12-4
D gene: TRBD1
CDR3 protein: ASSRLYGQGRSNNSPLH

J gene: TRBJ1-2
V gene: TRBV7-2
D gene: TRBD1
CDR3 protein: ASSGGGGPGYT